These T cell receptor beta chains were read from a single sample in a study of blood T cell repertoires in COVID-19. Here immunoSEQ multiplex PCR was the method, and the copy in TCRdb shows in-frame clones only, minus some. The sample records about 220,000 clones, 82% being singletons. The sample comprised peripheral blood. All receptors come from a woman older than 75 with acute or convalescent COVID-19. CDR3s include the opening cysteine and the closing phenylalanine or tryptophan. The D gene is left open where the match is weak. Where a row states a size, it is once, few, many or the class of an expanded clone; other rows omit it.

v_gene,d_gene,abundance,j_gene,CDR3nt,CDR3aa
TRBV7-3,NA,NA,TRBJ2-1,TGTGCCAGCAGCTTAACAGGGGGCGTGTGGCGGGGAGTCAATGAGCAGTTCTTC,CASSLTGGVWRGVNEQFF
TRBV6-1,TRBD1,NA,TRBJ2-3,TGTGCCAGCAGTGACAGGGGGCAGAGAGATACGCAGTATTTT,CASSDRGQRDTQYF
TRBV10-3,NA,NA,TRBJ2-1,TGTGCCATCAGTGACTTCGGCGGGTCCAATGAGCAGTTCTTC,CAISDFGGSNEQFF
TRBV24-1,TRBD1,NA,TRBJ1-2,TGTGCCACCAGTGACCCCGGGACAGGCGCCTATGGCTACACCTTC,CATSDPGTGAYGYTF
TRBV7-9,NA,NA,TRBJ2-7,TGTGCCAGCAGCCCAAGTCAGGGGTCCCCAGGCGAGCAGTACTTC,CASSPSQGSPGEQYF
TRBV7-9,TRBD1,NA,TRBJ1-3,TGTGCCAGCAGCTCAGGGACAGACAGAAACACCATATATTTT,CASSSGTDRNTIYF
TRBV5-4,NA,NA,TRBJ2-3,TGTGCCAGCAGCTATGATTTTGCGGGGCCCTTATGGGGCACAGATACGCAGTATTTT,CASSYDFAGPLWGTDTQYF
TRBV6-1,NA,NA,TRBJ1-1,TGTGCCAGCAGTGACAGGGGCCGGACTGAAGCTTTCTTT,CASSDRGRTEAFF
TRBV18,NA,NA,TRBJ1-2,TGTGCCAGCTCACCTGGGGCGGAGACTAACTATGGCTACACCTTC,CASSPGAETNYGYTF
TRBV7-2,NA,NA,TRBJ1-5,TGTGCCAGCAGCTTTAACAATCAGCCCCAGCATTTT,CASSFNNQPQHF
TRBV3-1/TRBV3-2,TRBD1,few,TRBJ1-1,TGTGCCAGCAGCCAAGGAGGCAGGGGGAGCACTGAAGCTTTCTTT,CASSQGGRGSTEAFF
TRBV24-1,NA,few,TRBJ1-1,TGTGCCACCAGTGATTCATGGAACACTGAAGCTTTCTTT,CATSDSWNTEAFF
TRBV9,NA,once,TRBJ1-5,TGTGCCAGCAGCCGAGGGCCCGTGGAGCCCCAGCATTTT,CASSRGPVEPQHF
TRBV14,TRBD1,few,TRBJ2-7,TGTGCCAGCAGCCAAGACCCTCGGGACAGGGGAACCTACGAGCAGTACTTC,CASSQDPRDRGTYEQYF
TRBV2,NA,NA,TRBJ2-3,TGTGCCAGCAGTGGCCCGGTTGAGTCTAGCCAAAATACGCAGTATTTT,CASSGPVESSQNTQYF
TRBV3-1/TRBV3-2,TRBD2,NA,TRBJ2-1,TGTGCCAGCAGCCAAGTAGCGGGGGGGCGCGAGCAGTTCTTC,CASSQVAGGREQFF
TRBV11-3,TRBD1,NA,TRBJ1-2,TGTGCCAGCAGCCCACGGACAGGGCACTATGGCTACACCTTC,CASSPRTGHYGYTF
TRBV9,NA,NA,TRBJ1-2,TGTGCCAGCAGCGTAGGATGGGGGGGAGGCTATGGCTACACCTTC,CASSVGWGGGYGYTF
TRBV20-1,TRBD1,NA,TRBJ1-2,TGCAGTGCTAGTCAAGGGGGCCGAGATTATGGCTACACCTTC,CSASQGGRDYGYTF
TRBV28,NA,NA,TRBJ1-1,TGTGCCAGCAGTTGGCTGGGGGGTGTCACTGAAGCTTTCTTT,CASSWLGGVTEAFF
TRBV15,TRBD1,once,TRBJ2-5,TGTGCCACCAGCAGAGGCGGGCAGGGGGTCGACGAGACCCAGTACTTC,CATSRGGQGVDETQYF
TRBV3-1/TRBV3-2,TRBD1,NA,TRBJ1-3,TGTGCCAGCAGCCAGGGACAGGTCCAATCTGGAAACACCATATATTTT,CASSQGQVQSGNTIYF
TRBV7-2,NA,once,TRBJ2-5,TGTGCCAGCAGCTTAGTTTGGAGGGAAGAGACCCAGTACTTC,CASSLVWREETQYF
TRBV5-6,TRBD1,NA,TRBJ2-1,TGTGCCAGCAGCTTGCCGGGACAGGGGCTGTTCTTC,CASSLPGQGLFF
TRBV30,NA,NA,TRBJ1-3,TGTGCCTGGAGTCCCGCAGGGGGAAACACCATATATTTT,CAWSPAGGNTIYF
TRBV3-1/TRBV3-2,TRBD2,NA,TRBJ2-1,TGTGCCAGCTCACTAGCGGGGGGGAATGAGCAGTTCTTC,CASSLAGGNEQFF
TRBV7-3,TRBD2,few,TRBJ2-1,TGTGCCAGCAGCCCCGGAGTTAGCGGGGGGGTCAATGAGCAGTTCTTC,CASSPGVSGGVNEQFF
TRBV6-1,TRBD1,NA,TRBJ2-5,TGTGCCAGCAGTGCCCCAGACCTTGACAGGGCCCAAGAGACCCAGTACTTC,CASSAPDLDRAQETQYF
TRBV12-5,NA,once,TRBJ2-7,TGTGCTAGTGGTTTGGCCGGCTCCTACGAGCAGTACTTC,CASGLAGSYEQYF
TRBV19,TRBD2,NA,TRBJ2-1,TGTGCCAGTAGTAGTCCAGGACTAGCGGACAATGAGCAGTTCTTC,CASSSPGLADNEQFF